The T cell receptor (beta chain) described here comes from a study of patients and donors after allogeneic stem cell transplantation. MiXCR, run by TCRdb on the RT-PCR reads, gives a single entry per CDR3 protein. The sample contains about 100,000 distinct CDR3 sequences, 35% of which appear only once. The TCR was taken from a human donor who was either an allogeneic HSCT recipient or a stem cell or donor lymphocyte infusion donor (not recorded which). It is not recorded whose cells these are; they may come from a transplant donor. Sequenced sample: blood, either unsorted or a sorted T cell fraction (not recorded which).

The CDR3 DNA reads as TGCAGCGTTGTACTGGGGACGGCTTATGGCTACACCTTC. It specifies CSVVLGTAYGYTF. V gene TRBV29-1 combines with J gene TRBJ1-2; perhaps TRBD1 as D (5 bases). From germline, CDR1 is SQVTM and CDR2 ANQGSEA. V gave up 4 bases and J gave up 5 bases, with 14 bases separating them. This CDR3 has 13 residues.